This TCR beta chain was documented in a study of T cell responses to AZD1222 COVID-19 vaccine. Study-level findings and limits: Seropositive AZD1222 recipients at baseline numbered only five or six.

The CDR3 is 14 amino acids. V was pared by 2 bases and J by 0 bases, with 0 bases of the junction left unmatched. Germline-derived CDR1 and CDR2 are MDHEN and SYDVKM. Sequenced by immunoSEQ multiplex PCR; TCRdb stores in-frame clones only, minus some. The sample has around 110,000 clones; 85% to 95% are singletons. On this clone: Its antigen is as yet unknown.

The rearrangement links TRBV28 to TRBJ2-7; 8 bases fit TRBD1. This TCR came from an adult in good health. The specimen comprised peripheral blood, sampled on day 0 of AZD1222 vaccination. The CDR3 bases are TGTGCCAGCAGTTTAGGGACAGGCTCCTACGAGCAGTACTTC. This translates into CASSLGTGSYEQYF.